Sequencing of this T cell receptor beta chain was carried out in a study of blood T cell repertoires in COVID-19. As for the study in general: COVID-19 samples collected from the United States, Italy and Spain covered acute and convalescent phases. In each case, the material was cDNA or gDNA derived from T cells, B-cell-depleted T cells, or PBMCs.

In germline, CDR1 is LNHDA, CDR2 SQIVND (reference sequence). After removal of 6 bases from V and 1 base from J, the junction contained 2 bases not matched to a gene. CDR3 size: 13 residues. Original analysis: Amplification with reference gene primers provided the estimates of nucleated cell counts. Measured with immunoSEQ multiplex PCR; TCRdb has only the in-frame clones, and not every one. That table furnishes V, J and clone size, whereas the DNA furnished D and trimming. The sample lists about 88,000 clones, approximately 90% occurring once. The V and J genes are TRBV19 and TRBJ2-5, with 7 bases matching TRBD1. The sequence came from a man in his 60s with acute or convalescent COVID-19. Sequencing was carried out using peripheral blood. The CDR3 here is CASRRQGQETQYF. The CDR3 coding sequence is TGTGCCAGTAGGAGACAGGGCCAAGAGACCCAGTACTTC.